This TCR beta chain comes out of a study of T cells in Graves' hyperthyroidism and ophthalmopathy. This clonotype turned up a few times. Regions amplified from RNA transcripts were the TCR beta CDR3 regions. The primer set for the first-round RT-PCR of the TCR CDR3 was HTBI. TCRdb passed the multiplex PCR reads through MiXCR, listing each CDR3 protein once. The repertoire consists of about 270,000 distinct CDR3 sequences, with approximately 21% occurring once and the leading ten covering roughly 60%. Losses at the gene ends were 8 bases for V and 8 bases for J; bases not matched to a gene: 8. This CDR3 region has 12 residues. CDR1 is MDHEN, CDR2 SYDVKM, per germline.

Sequenced material: blood. The sequence was obtained from a man younger than 45 with Graves' ophthalmopathy. The chain has TRBV28 and TRBJ1-2; 7 bases match TRBD1. The CDR3 sequence: CASQADREGYTF. The CDR3 region has the DNA TGTGCCAGCCAGGCTGACAGGGAAGGCTACACCTTC.